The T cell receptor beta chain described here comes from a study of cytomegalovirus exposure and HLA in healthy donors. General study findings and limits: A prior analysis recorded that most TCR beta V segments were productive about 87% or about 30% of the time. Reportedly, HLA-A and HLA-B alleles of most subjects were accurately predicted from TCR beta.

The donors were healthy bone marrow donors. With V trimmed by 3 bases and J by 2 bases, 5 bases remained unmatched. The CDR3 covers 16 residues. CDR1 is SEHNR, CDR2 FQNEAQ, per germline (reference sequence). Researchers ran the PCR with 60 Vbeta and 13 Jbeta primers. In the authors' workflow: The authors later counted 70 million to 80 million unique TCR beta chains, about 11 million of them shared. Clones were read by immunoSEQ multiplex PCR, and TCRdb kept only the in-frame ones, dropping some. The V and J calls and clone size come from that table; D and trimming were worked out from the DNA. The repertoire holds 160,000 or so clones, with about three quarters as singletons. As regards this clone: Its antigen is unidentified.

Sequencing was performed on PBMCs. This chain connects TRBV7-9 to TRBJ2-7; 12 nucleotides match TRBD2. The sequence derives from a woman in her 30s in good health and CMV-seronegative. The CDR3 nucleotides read TGTGCCAGCAGCTTCCCCCTAGCGGGGGGGACCTACGAGCAGTACTTC. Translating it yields CASSFPLAGGTYEQYF.